One sample yielded the 9 T cell receptor beta chains listed below, sequenced in a study of blood T cell repertoires in COVID-19. Profiling relied on immunoSEQ multiplex PCR, and the TCRdb table lists in-frame clones only, not all of them. Of 30,000 to 45,000 clones listed, 81% are singletons. The sequenced material came from peripheral blood. The receptors shown here come from a man older than 75 with active or convalescent COVID-19.

This clone was counted only a few times. The chain recombines TRBV6-1 with TRBJ2-7; the match to TRBD1 covers 12 bases. Germline-derived CDR1 and CDR2 are MNHNS and SASEGT. V dropped 2 bases and J dropped 3; count of bases not matched to a gene: 5. The CDR3 spans 16 residues. The CDR3 sequence: CASSELGQGAIYEQYF. The CDR3 bases are TGTGCCAGCAGTGAATTGGGACAGGGGGCGATCTACGAGCAGTACTTC.

In this sample, this clone turned up a few times. The chain combines TRBV7-9 with TRBJ2-7; D is perhaps TRBD1 (6 bases). From germline, CDR1 is SEHNR and CDR2 FQNEAQ (reference sequence). The CDR3 covers 16 residues. V was cut by 8 bases and J by 0 bases, with 20 bases left in between. CDR3 residues: CASVPIGQTGSYEQYF. The CDR3 DNA reads as TGTGCCAGCGTTCCAATCGGACAGACCGGCTCCTACGAGCAGTACTTC.

The chain uses TRBV5-1 and TRBJ2-1; 7 nucleotides agree with TRBD2. J lost 5 bases, V lost 4 bases, and 9 bases had no gene match. Germline loops: CDR1 SGHRS, CDR2 YFSETQ. This CDR3 is 15 amino acids long. The CDR3 sequence: CASSPSAGIDNEQFF. The CDR3 coding sequence is TGCGCCAGCAGCCCGTCAGCGGGGATTGACAATGAGCAGTTCTTC.

The chain joins TRBV25-1 to TRBJ2-5; 8 nucleotides match TRBD2. This CDR3 has 15 amino acids. Germline V CDR1 and CDR2: MGHDK, SYGVNS. J lost 3 bases, V lost 5 bases, and 8 bases had no gene match. The CDR3: CASSPPGGEEETQYF. In DNA, the CDR3 is TGTGCCAGCAGTCCACCCGGGGGGGAGGAAGAGACCCAGTACTTC.

This CDR3 is CASSPGIGVQSPLHF. CDR3 nucleotides: TGTGCCAGCAGCCCCGGCATCGGGGTACAATCACCCCTCCACTTT. The V gene is TRBV7-2, the J gene TRBJ1-6; D call uncertain. This CDR3 contains 15 residues. The V end lost 5 bases, the J end lost 10 bases, and 18 bases lay between the germline ends. Per germline, CDR1 SGHTA and CDR2 FQGNSA. Complete variable domain (other parts from reference TRBV7-2 and TRBJ1-6): GAGVSQSPSNKVTEKGKDVELRCDPISGHTALYWYRQSLGQGLEFLIYFQGNSAPDKSGLPSDRFSAERTGGSVSTLTIQRTQQEDSAVYLCASSPGIGVQSPLHFGNGTRLTVT.

V and J are TRBV5-1 and TRBJ2-6; D is unclear. With 0 bases removed from V and 4 bases from J, the gap between germline ends came to 11 bases. The CDR3 covers 16 residues. Germline V gives CDR1 SGHRS, CDR2 YFSETQ. The CDR3 DNA sequence: TGCGCCAGCAGCTTGGGTCTACTGTCCGGGGCCAACGTCCTGACTTTC. Translating it yields CASSLGLLSGANVLTF.

CDR3 DNA: TGTGCCAGCAGCCCCTTCGGCCTTCTGGGCCACGAGCAGTACTTC. This gives the protein CASSPFGLLGHEQYF. The rearrangement uses TRBV7-2 and TRBJ2-7; no clear D gene. CDR3 size: 15 residues. CDR1 is SGHTA, CDR2 FQGNSA, per germline. The V gene lost 5 bases and the J gene lost 5 bases, with 19 bases spanning the gap.

This chain joins TRBV29-1 and TRBJ2-7; 10 nucleotides agree with TRBD1. J was trimmed by 2 bases and V by 4 bases; bases with no gene match: 8. The CDR3 is made up of 15 amino acids. Germline assignment: CDR1 SQVTM and CDR2 ANQGSEA. CDR3 DNA: TGCAGCGTTGTTAGGGACAGGGGTCCTACCTACGAGCAGTACTTC. Translated: CSVVRDRGPTYEQYF.

The CDR3 here is CASSVGVSTGSHTQYF. CDR3 in DNA: TGTGCCAGCAGCGTAGGGGTGAGCACAGGGTCACATACGCAGTATTTT. The gene calls are TRBV9 and TRBJ2-3, with D perhaps matching TRBD1 (6 bases). Germline V CDR1 and CDR2: SGDLS, YYNGEE. The CDR3 sequence is 16 residues long. Trimming left V 0 bases short and J 7 bases short, with 18 bases between. Full variable domain (rest looked up from reference TRBV9 and TRBJ2-3): DSGVTQTPKHLITATGQRVTLRCSPRSGDLSVYWYQQSLDQGLQFLIQYYNGEERAKGNILERFSAQQFPDLHSELNLSSLELGDSALYFCASSVGVSTGSHTQYFGPGTRLTVL.